This T cell receptor beta chain comes out of a study of HIV-infected patients and healthy controls. Trimming took 3 bases from V and 3 from J, leaving 21 bases between them. CDR3 length equals 17 residues. Germline CDR1 is SGDLS and CDR2 is YYNGEE. This clonotype was recorded many times. MiXCR was run by TCRdb on the 5' RACE reads, yielding one entry per CDR3 protein. The sample carries some 70,000 distinct CDR3 sequences, less than 20% recorded once. Sequences were obtained from CD4+ T cells from blood. The clonotype originates from a human donor in good health. The chain has TRBV9 and TRBJ1-1; TRBD1 might be the D (5 bases). The CDR3 here is CASSAAGGRSRDTEAFF. CDR3 nucleotide sequence: TGTGCCAGCAGCGCGGCGGGGGGTCGCTCCCGGGACACTGAAGCTTTCTTT.